Sequencing of this T cell receptor beta chain was carried out in a study of cytotoxic CD8 clonotypes in ibrutinib-treated CLL. Sequenced by immunoSEQ multiplex PCR; TCRdb stores in-frame clones only, minus some. The table lists around 310,000 clones, almost 80% of them singletons. Germline CDR1 and CDR2: SGHRS and YFSETQ. V was clipped by 1 base and J by 5 bases, with 12 bases between them. This CDR3 spans 14 amino acids. Sequenced material: PBMCs, taken before ibrutinib treatment. The receptor was derived from a human donor with chronic lymphocytic leukemia. V gene TRBV5-1 combines with J gene TRBJ2-5, with a tentative D call TRBD2 (5 bases). In DNA form, the CDR3 reads TGCGCCAGCAGCTTGTCGAGGGTCGGGGAGACCCAGTACTTC. Translating gives CASSLSRVGETQYF.